Presented here are 9 T cell receptor beta chains from one specimen sequenced in a study of spatial heterogeneity in lung cancer. Stated time point: blood at routine non-recurrence follow-up after resection. Tumor, nontumor lung or frozen PBMC supplied whole RNA, sequenced without sorting. TCRdb reanalysed the 5' RACE reads using MiXCR and keeps one entry per CDR3 protein. Found here are 51,000 or so distinct CDR3 sequences, about 7.4% of them singletons; the top ten hold roughly 37%. Sequencing was performed on PBMCs, taken at follow-up. The receptors derive from a female donor with early-stage non-small cell lung cancer.

This clonotype has ten or more counts. This rearrangement joins TRBV5-1 to TRBJ2-2; D is possibly TRBD1 or TRBD2 (6 bases each). The CDR3 has 16 amino acids. CDR1 SGHRS and CDR2 YFSETQ come from the germline V gene. Trimming took off 1 base at V and 2 bases at J, with 12 bases between the two ends. The DNA for the CDR3 is TGCGCCAGCAGCTTGTGGACGGGGGCAAACACCGGGGAGCTGTTTTTT. It encodes CASSLWTGANTGELFF.

As to this clonotype: The CDR3 does not end in the conserved phenylalanine or tryptophan, so this is likely a read error. The genes are TRBV5-1 and TRBJ2-7; 13 nucleotides match TRBD2. This CDR3 spans 16 amino acids. From germline, CDR1 is SGHRS and CDR2 YFSETQ. V trimming: 4 bases; J trimming: 5 bases; junction bases outside the gene matches: 9. CDR3 nucleotide sequence: TGCGCCAGCAGCCAGGGACTAGCGGGGAGCTACCACGAGCAGTACTCC. Protein sequence: CASSQGLAGSYHEQYS.

This clonotype was detected ten times or more. The chain couples TRBV4-3 to TRBJ2-3, with D perhaps matching TRBD1 or TRBD2 (5 bases each). Trimming stripped 4 bases from V and 2 bases from J, with 10 bases between. The CDR3 has 14 residues. The germline V gene encodes CDR1 LGHNA and CDR2 YSLEER. The CDR3 is CASSPLGVTDTQYF. CDR3 bases: TGCGCCAGCAGCCCACTGGGGGTCACAGATACGCAGTATTTT.

This clonotype occurred a few times. The chain recombines TRBV12-3 or TRBV12-4 with TRBJ2-1; 8 bases map to TRBD2. V gave up 5 bases and J gave up 10 bases; unmatched junction bases: 16. The CDR3 consists of 16 residues. The DNA of the CDR3 is TGTGCCAGCAGTCTCGGGGGGACTAGATCTCCGGGCGAGCAGTTCTTC. Residues: CASSLGGTRSPGEQFF.

This clonotype was detected ten times or more. This sequence joins TRBV5-4 and TRBJ2-2; a weak D match, TRBD2 (5 bases). This CDR3 spans 14 amino acids. Germline V CDR1 and CDR2: SGHNT, YYREEE (reference sequence). The ends were cut back, 4 bases at V and 3 bases at J, with 10 bases in the middle. CDR3 region: CASSRGSDTGELFF. In DNA, the CDR3 is TGTGCCAGCAGCCGGGGTTCGGACACCGGGGAGCTGTTTTTT.

In its sample, this clonotype was seen many times. The V call is TRBV10-3, the J call TRBJ1-5; 8 bases map to TRBD1. After removal of 5 bases from V and 2 bases from J, the junction contained 2 bases not matched to a gene. This CDR3 comprises 14 residues. Germline loops: CDR1 ENHRY, CDR2 SYGVKD. The CDR3 DNA sequence: TGTGCCATCAGTATGACAGGGGGCAATCAGCCCCAGCATTTT. This sequence encodes CAISMTGGNQPQHF.

This clonotype was counted ten times or more. The chain joins TRBV28 to TRBJ2-5, with D possibly TRBD2 on 6 matching bases. V lost 3 bases and J 2 bases, leaving 13 bases between the germline ends. CDR1 and CDR2 (germline): MDHEN, SYDVKM. This CDR3 spans 15 amino acids. For the CDR3, the DNA is TGTGCCAGCAGTTTGGGCGGGGCGGTACAAGAGACCCAGTACTTC. It translates to CASSLGGAVQETQYF.

The CDR3 region is CASSQFSGLEQFF. The CDR3 region has the DNA TGTGCCAGCAGCCAATTCTCCGGGCTAGAGCAGTTCTTC. The chain recombines TRBV3-1 with TRBJ2-1; no definite D call. CDR1 is LGHDT, CDR2 YNNKEL, per germline (reference sequence). CDR3 length equals 13 residues. Trimming took 2 bases from V and 10 from J, leaving 12 bases between them.

This clonotype was counted ten times or more. The chain couples TRBV7-9 to TRBJ2-3; no definite D call. The CDR3 consists of 17 residues. Germline values: CDR1 SEHNR, CDR2 FQNEAQ (reference sequence). V was shortened by 1 base and J by 3 bases, with 17 bases between the two germline ends. The CDR3 is CASSLVVTADGTDTQYF. CDR3 nucleotides: TGTGCCAGCAGCTTAGTTGTCACAGCCGACGGAACAGATACGCAGTATTTT.